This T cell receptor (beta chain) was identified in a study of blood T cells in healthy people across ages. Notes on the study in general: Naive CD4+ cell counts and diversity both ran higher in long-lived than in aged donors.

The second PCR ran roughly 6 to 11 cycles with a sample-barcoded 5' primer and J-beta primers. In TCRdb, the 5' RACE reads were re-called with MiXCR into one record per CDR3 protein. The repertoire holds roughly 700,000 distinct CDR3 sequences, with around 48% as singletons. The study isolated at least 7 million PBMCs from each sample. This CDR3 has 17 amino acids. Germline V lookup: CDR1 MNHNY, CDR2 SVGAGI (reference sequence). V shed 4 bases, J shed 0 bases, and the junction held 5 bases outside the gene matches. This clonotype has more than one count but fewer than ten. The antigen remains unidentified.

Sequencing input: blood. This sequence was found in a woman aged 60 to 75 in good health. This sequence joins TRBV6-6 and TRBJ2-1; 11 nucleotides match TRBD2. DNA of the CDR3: TGTGCCAGCAGTTCGACTAGCGGGGTGAGCTCCTACAATGAGCAGTTCTTC. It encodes CASSSTSGVSSYNEQFF.